This T cell receptor beta chain was identified during a study of beta chain features in type 1 diabetes. Cells sorted by CD45RO/CCR7/CD25/CD127/CD95/CD27 comprised CD4+ naive, central memory, regulatory and stem cell-like memory cells. The study reverse transcribed the entire isolated RNA, so it sequenced expressed TCRB transcripts. This table comes from immunoSEQ multiplex PCR, and its TCRdb copy is limited to in-frame clones, with some not included. This table has 200,000 to 300,000 clones, over 65% appearing once. Germline values: CDR1 SGHTA, CDR2 FQGNSA. The V and J ends lost 1 base and 5 bases, in that order; junction bases with no gene match: 2. The CDR3 is 16 residues long.

Specimen: naive CD4+ T cells from blood. The chain uses TRBV7-2 and TRBJ2-5; 15 nucleotides line up with TRBD2. The origin of this receptor is a man aged 25 to 40 in good health. Here the CDR3 reads CASSLVGTSGRETQYF. CDR3 coding DNA: TGTGCCAGCAGCTTAGTCGGGACTAGCGGGAGGGAGACCCAGTACTTC.